This paragraph reports one TCR beta chain. Its binding antigen is unknown. No base quality information exists; no much larger clone differs at one position. This entry belongs to a study of T cell changes during pregnancy in multiple sclerosis (dated by TCRdb to between 2018 and 2021). Concerning the study at large: The study examined how the T cell repertoire changed over the course of pregnancy in women with multiple sclerosis.

Libraries were constructed by the immunoSEQ multiplex PCR assay. Not all clones reach the TCRdb copy of this immuneACCESS table, which keeps in-frame sequences only. Checked studies attribute under half of the gap to unresolved V genes and leave the rest unexplained. This sample gives fewer than 40,000 clones in total; 85% to 95% of them show up just once. The ten largest account for around 0.4% of the sample. V lost 1 base and J lost 1 base, and the count of bases not matched to a germline gene is 3. Taken from cysteine to phenylalanine, the CDR3 has 16 residues. Only CDR3 DNA remains: 48 bases, in frame from the first base. The germline V gene provides CDR1 KGHSH and CDR2 LQKENI.

Recombination connected TRBV18 to TRBJ2-2, and TRBD2 matches 7 of the central bases. The specimen was CD4+ T cells from peripheral blood mononuclear cells, collected in the second trimester of pregnancy. The receptor comes from a female donor with multiple sclerosis, enrolled in a pregnancy study. The DNA is as follows: TGTGCCAGCTCACCACAGCAGCGGGGGAACACCGGGGAGCTGTTTTTT. It codes for CASSPQQRGNTGELFF.